This T cell receptor (beta chain) was profiled in a study of human T cells and chemical hapten exposure. Time point given: patch test 1, 2 weeks after DPC sensitization. The treatment: therapeutic diphenylcyclopropenone sensitization with weekly scalp DPC. Total RNA came from unfractionated whole blood. Deletions cut 4 bases from V and 3 bases from J, with 13 bases between. The CDR3 is made up of 14 amino acids. Germline CDR1 is SGHDN and CDR2 is FVKESK. Comment on this clonotype: The antigen remains undetermined.

One entry per CDR3 protein, called by TCRdb with MiXCR from the RACE reads. This table holds fewer than 150,000 distinct CDR3 sequences, around 13% found once. Study results and limitations: Expanded TCRs were compared with controls, and the expanded TCRs formed significantly more large CDR3 similarity clusters.

The chain links TRBV14 to TRBJ2-7, with D unclear. The sequence was collected from a young man with alopecia areata. Some clones in this sample may be carry-over from other donors' samples. This sample comprised whole blood, obtained in connection with sensitization to the hapten diphenylcyclopropenone (DPC). Written as DNA, the CDR3 is TGTGCCAGCAGCCCCCGGTCCACCCACTACGAGCAGTACGTC. Translated, it gives CASSPRSTHYEQYV.